This T cell receptor (beta chain) appears in the sequencing data of a study of blood T cell repertoires in COVID-19. Study-level information: Samples taken during acute and convalescent COVID-19 were collected in the United States, Italy and Spain.

Sequenced by immunoSEQ multiplex PCR; TCRdb stores in-frame clones only, minus some. This sample has about 23,000 clones, with 90% found just once. V lost 7 bases, J lost 3 bases, and 9 bases lay in between. The CDR3 covers 13 residues. This clone was observed once. The chain carries TRBV12-3 or TRBV12-4 and TRBJ2-2; D possibly corresponds to TRBD1 (6 bases). The specimen sequenced was peripheral blood. This receptor was taken from a human donor in a cohort sampled during active COVID-19. The CDR3 reads CASTQGYTGELFF. DNA of the CDR3: TGTGCCAGCACACAGGGTTACACCGGGGAGCTGTTTTTT.